These 9 T cell receptor beta chains were all obtained from the same sample, sequenced in a study of vaccination effects on CD4 cells after COVID-19. Antigens of these TCRs are unknown. Produced via immunoSEQ multiplex PCR; TCRdb's table is partial and in-frame only. The sample has tens of thousands of clones; around 70% are singletons. Following culture for about ten days, CD4+ T cells were isolated. Two-dose vaccination with either BNT162b2 or mRNA-1273 was given to the participants. The sequencing here drew on CD4+ T cells from PBMCs cultured without peptide, taken after COVID-19 vaccination. The receptors come from a human donor who received a COVID-19 vaccine.

The chain combines TRBV5-5 with TRBJ2-1; 8 bases are shared with TRBD2. J gave up 8 bases and V 4 bases, and 14 bases lay outside the gene matches. Germline CDR1 and CDR2: SGHKS and YYEKEE (reference sequence). The CDR3 runs 16 residues. CDR3 DNA: TGTGCCAGCAGCCCGTCCGTTGCGGGGGGAATTGATGAGCAGTTCTTC. Protein product: CASSPSVAGGIDEQFF. The whole variable domain, remainder taken from reference TRBV5-5 and TRBJ2-1, is DAGVTQSPTHLIKTRGQQVTLRCSPISGHKSVSWYQQVLGQGPQFIFQYYEKEERGRGNFPDRFSARQFPNYSSELNVNALLLGDSALYLCASSPSVAGGIDEQFFGPGTRLTVL.

There are a few counts of this clone. The V call is TRBV7-6, the J call TRBJ1-5, with a possible D match to TRBD1 (5 bases). Germline-derived CDR1 and CDR2 are SGHVS and FNYEAQ. The CDR3 is 13 residues long. Trimming left V 5 bases short and J 3 bases short, with 8 bases between. The CDR3 DNA follows: TGTGCCAGCAGCCTGACAGTCAATCAGCCCCAGCATTTT. Amino acid sequence: CASSLTVNQPQHF.

The J gene is TRBJ1-4, the V gene TRBV6-5, with D maybe TRBD1 (5 bases). This CDR3 region has 15 residues. The V end lost 7 bases, the J end lost 3 bases, and 15 bases lay between the germline ends. CDR1 MNHEY and CDR2 SVGAGI come from the germline V gene. The CDR3 bases are TGTGCCAGCATCCGCAGCAGGGCTCCTAATGAAAAACTGTTTTTT. It specifies CASIRSRAPNEKLFF.

This clone was recorded once. J is TRBJ1-5 and V is TRBV7-2; 7 bases line up with TRBD1. Germline V gene sequence: CDR1 SGHTA, CDR2 FQGNSA. The J segment lost 3 bases and the V segment lost 5 bases, leaving 10 bases of the junction unmatched. The CDR3 contains 16 residues. The CDR3 bases are TGTGCCAGCAGCCTCTCCGAGACAGGGTACAATCAGCCCCAGCATTTT. Residues: CASSLSETGYNQPQHF.

The chain joins TRBV6-5 to TRBJ2-3; D is undetermined. Germline V lookup: CDR1 MNHEY, CDR2 SVGAGI. V gave up 5 bases and J gave up 0 bases, with 6 bases separating them. The CDR3 spans 13 residues. This chain's CDR3 is CASSTDSTDTQYF. CDR3 coding DNA: TGTGCCAGCAGTACCGACAGCACAGATACGCAGTATTTT.

This clone was recorded once. This chain joins TRBV7-3 and TRBJ2-5, with 11 bases lining up with TRBD2. The CDR3 consists of 16 residues. CDR1 is SGHTA and CDR2 is FQGTGA in the germline V gene. The V and J ends lost 1 base and 2 bases, in that order; junction bases with no gene match: 3. CDR3 amino acids: CASSLRASGGQETQYF. In DNA form, the CDR3 reads TGTGCCAGCAGCTTAAGGGCTAGCGGGGGGCAAGAGACCCAGTACTTC.

This rearrangement joins TRBV7-9 to TRBJ2-5; 12 bases line up with TRBD2. The CDR3 is made up of 16 amino acids. J lost 1 base, V lost 5 bases, and 5 bases had no gene match. CDR1 is SEHNR, CDR2 FQNEAQ, per germline (reference sequence). The CDR3 DNA follows: TGTGCCAGCAGCCAGGGACTAGCGGGCACCCAAGAGACCCAGTACTTC. Protein product: CASSQGLAGTQETQYF.

The chain combines TRBV19 with TRBJ1-5, with TRBD1 matching over 8 bases. The CDR3 covers 13 residues. Germline CDR1 and CDR2: LNHDA and SQIVND (reference sequence). The V and J ends lost 5 bases and 6 bases, in that order; junction bases with no gene match: 3. The CDR3 is CASSPTGVQPQHF. For the CDR3, the DNA is TGTGCCAGTAGTCCGACAGGGGTTCAGCCCCAGCATTTT.

This chain joins TRBV10-3 and TRBJ1-1; D is undetermined. The CDR3 consists of 15 residues. Germline values: CDR1 ENHRY, CDR2 SYGVKD. V lost 1 base, J lost 1 base, and 10 bases lay in between. CDR3 loop: CAISEFGQENTEAFF. The CDR3 DNA is TGTGCCATCAGTGAGTTCGGCCAGGAGAACACTGAAGCTTTCTTT.